The rows below give T cell receptor beta chains drawn from one sample of a study of T cell repertoires in cytomegalovirus infection. TCRdb used MiXCR to reprocess the reads, holding one entry per CDR3 protein. The table records some 700,000 distinct CDR3 sequences, 35% to 40% of them present only once. The sample comprised PBMCs. All receptors derive from a human donor in good health (CMV status not recorded). Some clones in this sample may be carry-over from other donors' samples. CDR3s include the opening cysteine and the closing phenylalanine or tryptophan. A D gene is named only where the DNA matches it firmly.

D: TRBD2; V: TRBV29-1; J: TRBJ2-1; length: 14; CDR3: CSVDTSGGAYEQFF
D: TRBD1; V: TRBV3-1; J: TRBJ2-1; length: 14; CDR3: CASSQGQGLNEQFF
D: NA; V: TRBV19; J: TRBJ1-2; length: 12; CDR3: CASSIRANGYTF
D: TRBD2; V: TRBV11-2; J: TRBJ2-5; length: 14; CDR3: CASRSRGVQETQYF
D: TRBD1; V: TRBV10-3; J: TRBJ1-4; length: 15; CDR3: CAISESGDRAEKLFF
D: NA; V: TRBV7-9; J: TRBJ2-7; length: 18; CDR3: CASSLVALVAASSYEQYF
D: TRBD2; V: TRBV20-1; J: TRBJ2-5; length: 14; CDR3: CSASEGLVGETQYF
D: NA; V: TRBV12-3/TRBV12-4; J: TRBJ1-2; length: 12; CDR3: CASRKAMGGYTF
D: TRBD2; V: TRBV27; J: TRBJ2-5; length: 16; CDR3: CASSTQLAGVKETQYF
D: NA; V: TRBV19; J: TRBJ1-1; length: 13; CDR3: CASRWTVNTEAFF
D: NA; V: TRBV24-1; J: TRBJ2-7; length: 13; CDR3: CATSAHGAYEQYF
D: NA; V: TRBV28; J: TRBJ1-1; length: 14; CDR3: CASRRMTGNTEAFF
D: NA; V: TRBV29-1; J: TRBJ1-2; length: 10; CDR3: CSVEQYGYTF
D: NA; V: TRBV28; J: TRBJ2-1; length: 13; CDR3: CASSRLVRFEQFF
D: NA; V: TRBV5-1; J: TRBJ1-1; length: 15; CDR3: CASSARPGEGTEAFF
D: TRBD1; V: TRBV6-5; J: TRBJ1-5; length: 17; CDR3: CASSYGDRVGGNQPQHF
D: NA; V: TRBV7-8; J: TRBJ2-5; length: 15; CDR3: CASSLAAGSEETQYF
D: NA; V: TRBV6-1; J: TRBJ1-5; length: 15; CDR3: CASRTIGGWSQPQHF
D: NA; V: TRBV20-1; J: TRBJ1-5; length: 14; CDR3: CSARDPTGNQPQHF